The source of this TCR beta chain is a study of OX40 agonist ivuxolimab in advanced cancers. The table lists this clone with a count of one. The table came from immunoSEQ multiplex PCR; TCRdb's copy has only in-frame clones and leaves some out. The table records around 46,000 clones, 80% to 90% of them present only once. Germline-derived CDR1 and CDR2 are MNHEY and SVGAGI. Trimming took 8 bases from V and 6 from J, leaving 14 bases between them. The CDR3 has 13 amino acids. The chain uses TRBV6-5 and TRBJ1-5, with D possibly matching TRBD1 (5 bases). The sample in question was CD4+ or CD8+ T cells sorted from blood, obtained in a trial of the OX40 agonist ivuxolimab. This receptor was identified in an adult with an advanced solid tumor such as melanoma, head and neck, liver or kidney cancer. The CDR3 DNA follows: TGTGCCAGCGCCGTAGGGACGAGTCAGCCCCAGCATTTT. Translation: CASAVGTSQPQHF.